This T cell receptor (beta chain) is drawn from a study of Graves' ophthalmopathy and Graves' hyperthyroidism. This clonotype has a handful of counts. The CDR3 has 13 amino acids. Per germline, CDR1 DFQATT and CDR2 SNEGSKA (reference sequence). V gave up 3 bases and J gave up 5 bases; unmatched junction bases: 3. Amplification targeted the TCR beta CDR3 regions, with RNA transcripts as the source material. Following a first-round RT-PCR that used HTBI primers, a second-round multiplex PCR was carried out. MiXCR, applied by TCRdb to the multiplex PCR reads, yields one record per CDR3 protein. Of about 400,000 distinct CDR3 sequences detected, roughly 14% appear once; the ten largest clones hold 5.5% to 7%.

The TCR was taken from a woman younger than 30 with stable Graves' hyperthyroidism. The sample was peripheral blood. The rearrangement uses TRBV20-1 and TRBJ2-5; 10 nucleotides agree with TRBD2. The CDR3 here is CSARSGGAETQYF. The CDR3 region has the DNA TGCAGTGCTAGGAGCGGGGGGGCCGAGACCCAGTACTTC.